This T cell receptor (beta chain) was captured in a study of T cell repertoires in cytomegalovirus infection. At the level of the study: Public signatures in TCR beta pointed to CMV infection and matching HLA type. Study-level results: Summed frequency of public TCR beta families distinguished CMV carriers with the relevant HLA. HLA-C-restricted TCR beta clonotypes specific for CMV led the ex vivo response.

Using its own MiXCR run on the reads, TCRdb lists one record per CDR3 protein. The sample lists fewer than 650,000 distinct CDR3 sequences, under 45% occurring once. This clonotype showed up just a few times. Its target is unknown. The germline gives CDR1 SEHNR, CDR2 FQNEAQ (reference sequence). V lost 5 bases and J 0 bases, leaving 11 bases between the germline ends. The CDR3 is 14 residues long. The source material was cultured PBMCs, sampled from culture after CMV antigen stimulation. The source is a human donor in good health (CMV status not recorded). Some clones in this sample may be carry-over from other donors' samples. This rearrangement joins TRBV7-9 to TRBJ2-7; D gene unclear. CDR3 in DNA: TGTGCCAGCAGCCGGACGGATAGCTCCTACGAGCAGTACTTC. Amino acid sequence: CASSRTDSSYEQYF.